This TCR beta chain was captured in a study of blood T cell repertoires in COVID-19. The CDR3 runs to 14 residues. Trimming shortened V by 0 bases and J by 3 bases, and 9 bases separated the two germline ends. Per germline, CDR1 SGDLS and CDR2 YYNGEE. The table came from immunoSEQ multiplex PCR; TCRdb's copy has only in-frame clones and leaves some out. Altogether 300,000 or so clones are present, under 90% being singletons, with the ten largest covering 10%. Individuals drawn from about 26 US areas were about 18 to 95 years old. The gene calls are TRBV9 and TRBJ1-2; D is ambiguous. The receptor was derived from a woman between 18 and 29 years old who had recovered from COVID-19. Material for sequencing was PBMCs or T cells enriched from blood (not recorded which). The CDR3 coding sequence is TGTGCCAGCAGCGTAGGTACAGAAGACTATGGCTACACCTTC. Translating it yields CASSVGTEDYGYTF.